This TCR beta chain was sequenced for a study of T cells in Graves' hyperthyroidism and ophthalmopathy. The CDR3 contains 14 residues. The germline gives CDR1 GTSNPN, CDR2 SVGIG (reference sequence). Between the trimmed V and J ends, which lost 6 bases and 6 bases, there was a span of 15 bases. This clonotype was seen repeatedly, ten times or more. The TCR beta CDR3 regions underwent amplification using RNA transcripts as the source. With the HTBI primer set, the TCR CDR3 went through a first round of RT-PCR. A single record per CDR3 protein comes from TCRdb applying MiXCR to the multiplex PCR reads. The profile shows over 250,000 distinct CDR3 sequences, over 20% of them singletons.

This sequence joins TRBV30 and TRBJ1-6; D remains unclear. Sequenced: blood. The receptor was isolated from a young man with Graves' ophthalmopathy. This chain's CDR3 is CACATSRINSPLHF. CDR3 nucleotide sequence: TGTGCCTGCGCAACGAGCCGAATTAATTCACCCCTCCACTTT.